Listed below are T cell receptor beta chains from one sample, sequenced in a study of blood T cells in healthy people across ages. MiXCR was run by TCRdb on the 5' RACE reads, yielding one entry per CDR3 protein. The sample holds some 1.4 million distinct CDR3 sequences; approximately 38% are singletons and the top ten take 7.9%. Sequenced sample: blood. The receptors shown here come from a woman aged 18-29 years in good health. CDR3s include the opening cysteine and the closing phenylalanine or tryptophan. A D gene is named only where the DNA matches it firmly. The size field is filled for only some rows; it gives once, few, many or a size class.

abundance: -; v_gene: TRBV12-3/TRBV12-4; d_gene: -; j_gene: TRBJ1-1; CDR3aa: CASSFDNTEAFF; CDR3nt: TGTGCCAGCAGTTTCGACAACACTGAAGCTTTCTTT
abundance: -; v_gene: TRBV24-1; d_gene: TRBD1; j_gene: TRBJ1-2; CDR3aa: CATSDPRSDRGDGYTF; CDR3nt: TGTGCCACCAGTGATCCCAGGTCCGACAGGGGGGATGGCTACACCTTC
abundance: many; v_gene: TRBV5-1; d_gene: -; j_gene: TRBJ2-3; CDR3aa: CASRTVGVTDTQYF; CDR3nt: TGCGCCAGCAGAACAGTCGGTGTGACAGATACGCAGTATTTT
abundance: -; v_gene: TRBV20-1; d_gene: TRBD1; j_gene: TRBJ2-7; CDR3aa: CSASDRATRSYNEQYF; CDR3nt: TGCAGTGCTAGTGACAGGGCCACAAGGTCCTACAATGAGCAGTACTTC
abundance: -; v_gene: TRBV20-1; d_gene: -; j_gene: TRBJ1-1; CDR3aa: CSALRNTEAFF; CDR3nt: TGCAGTGCACTCAGGAACACTGAAGCTTTCTTT
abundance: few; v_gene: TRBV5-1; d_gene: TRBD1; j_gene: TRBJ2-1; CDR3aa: CASSLRTGFNNEQFF; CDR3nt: TGCGCCAGCAGCTTGCGGACAGGGTTCAACAATGAGCAGTTCTTC
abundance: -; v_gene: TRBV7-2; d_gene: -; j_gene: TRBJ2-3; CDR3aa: CASSQGWTDTQYF; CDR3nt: TGTGCCAGCAGCCAGGGCTGGACAGATACGCAGTATTTT
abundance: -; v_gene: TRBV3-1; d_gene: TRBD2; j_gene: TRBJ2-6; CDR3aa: CASSQEPSGGRTNVLTF; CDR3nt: TGTGCCAGCAGCCAAGAACCCAGCGGGGGTAGGACCAACGTCCTGACTTTC
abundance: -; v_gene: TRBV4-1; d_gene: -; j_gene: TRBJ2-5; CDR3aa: CASSQEGGRGRETQYF; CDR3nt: TGCGCCAGCAGCCAAGAGGGAGGTAGGGGCCGGGAGACCCAGTACTTC
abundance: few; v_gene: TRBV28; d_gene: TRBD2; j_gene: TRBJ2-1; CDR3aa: CASSSPSGGSNEQFF; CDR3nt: TGTGCCAGCAGCTCCCCCAGCGGGGGGAGCAATGAGCAGTTCTTC
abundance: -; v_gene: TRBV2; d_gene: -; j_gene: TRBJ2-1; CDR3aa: CASSEYRGVYNEQFF; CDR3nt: TGTGCCAGCAGTGAATATCGCGGGGTGTACAATGAGCAGTTCTTC
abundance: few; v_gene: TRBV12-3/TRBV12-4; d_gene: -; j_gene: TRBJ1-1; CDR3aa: CASSLGRTPEAFF; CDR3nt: TGTGCCAGCAGTTTAGGCCGGACTCCTGAAGCTTTCTTT
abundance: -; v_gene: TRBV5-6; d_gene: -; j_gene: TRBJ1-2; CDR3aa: CASSFHLAGYGYTF; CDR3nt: TGTGCCAGCAGCTTCCACCTGGCAGGATATGGCTACACCTTC
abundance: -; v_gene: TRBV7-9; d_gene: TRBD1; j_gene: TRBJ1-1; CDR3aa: CASSTAGAGGGTEAFF; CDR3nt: TGTGCCAGCAGCACCGCCGGGGCAGGGGGCGGCACTGAAGCTTTCTTT
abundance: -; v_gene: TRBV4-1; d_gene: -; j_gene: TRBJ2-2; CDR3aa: CASSQDIRGNTGELFF; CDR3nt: TGCGCCAGCAGCCAAGATATCAGGGGTAACACCGGGGAGCTGTTTTTT
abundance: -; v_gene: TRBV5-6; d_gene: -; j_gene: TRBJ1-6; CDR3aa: CASSSRDVNSPLHF; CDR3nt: TGTGCCAGCAGCTCCCGGGACGTCAATTCACCCCTCCACTTT
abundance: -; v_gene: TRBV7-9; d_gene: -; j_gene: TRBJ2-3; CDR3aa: CASSFKPGGTDTQYF; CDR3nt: TGTGCCAGCAGCTTCAAGCCAGGAGGCACAGATACGCAGTATTTT
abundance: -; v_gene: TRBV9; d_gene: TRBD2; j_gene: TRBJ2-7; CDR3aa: CASSVGLAGGSSYEQYF; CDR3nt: TGTGCCAGCAGCGTAGGACTAGCGGGGGGTAGCTCCTACGAGCAGTACTTC
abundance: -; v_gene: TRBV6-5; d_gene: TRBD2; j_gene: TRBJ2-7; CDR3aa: CASSPPGTRVHEQYF; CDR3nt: TGTGCCAGCAGTCCCCCCGGGACTAGAGTCCACGAGCAGTACTTC
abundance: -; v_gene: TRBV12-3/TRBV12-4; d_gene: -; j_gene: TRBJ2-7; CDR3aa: CASSSGLMSSYEQYF; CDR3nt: TGTGCCAGCTCCTCGGGGCTGATGAGCTCCTACGAGCAGTACTTC
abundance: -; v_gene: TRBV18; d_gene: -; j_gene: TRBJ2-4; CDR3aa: CASSRPSEPNIQYF; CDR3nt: TGTGCCAGCTCACGGCCGTCGGAGCCCAACATTCAGTACTTC
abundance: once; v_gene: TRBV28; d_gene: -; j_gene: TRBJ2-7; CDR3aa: CASSSTGSISYEQYF; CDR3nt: TGTGCCAGCAGTTCCACAGGGTCAATCTCCTACGAGCAGTACTTC
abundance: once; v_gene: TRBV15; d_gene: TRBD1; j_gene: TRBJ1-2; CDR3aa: CATSSTGTGGGYTF; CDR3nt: TGTGCCACCAGCAGCACTGGGACAGGGGGTGGCTACACCTTC
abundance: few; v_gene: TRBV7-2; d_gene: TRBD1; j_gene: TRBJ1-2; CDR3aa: CASSSRQGDYGYTF; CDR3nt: TGTGCCAGCAGCTCCCGACAGGGAGACTATGGCTACACCTTC
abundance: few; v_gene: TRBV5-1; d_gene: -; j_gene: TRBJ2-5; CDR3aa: CASSLAGGSQTPETQYF; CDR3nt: TGCGCCAGCAGCTTGGCCGGAGGCTCCCAAACCCCCGAGACCCAGTACTTC
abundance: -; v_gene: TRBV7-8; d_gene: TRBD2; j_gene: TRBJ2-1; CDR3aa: CASSLGREAPYNEQFF; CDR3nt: TGTGCCAGCAGCCTTGGGCGGGAGGCCCCCTACAATGAGCAGTTCTTC
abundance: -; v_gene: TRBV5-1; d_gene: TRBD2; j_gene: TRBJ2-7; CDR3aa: CAGSSPGLGTSYEQYF; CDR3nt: TGCGCCGGCAGCTCCCCGGGACTAGGGACTTCCTACGAGCAGTACTTC
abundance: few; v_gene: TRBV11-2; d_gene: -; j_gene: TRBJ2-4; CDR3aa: CASSLVPRTKNIQYF; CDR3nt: TGTGCCAGCAGCTTAGTCCCGCGGACGAAAAACATTCAGTACTTC
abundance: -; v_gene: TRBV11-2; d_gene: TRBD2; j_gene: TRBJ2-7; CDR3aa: CASSLPEVAGDEQYF; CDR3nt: TGTGCCAGCAGCCTACCGGAAGTAGCGGGAGACGAGCAGTACTTC
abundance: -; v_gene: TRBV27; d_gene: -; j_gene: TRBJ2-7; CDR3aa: CASSTIDRISYNEQYF; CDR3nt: TGTGCCAGCAGTACAATTGACAGGATCTCCTACAATGAGCAGTACTTC
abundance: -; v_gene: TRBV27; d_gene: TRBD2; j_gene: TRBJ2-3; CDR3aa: CASSERGGSFSDTQYF; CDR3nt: TGTGCCAGCAGCGAGCGGGGGGGGTCTTTCTCAGATACGCAGTATTTT